The present T cell receptor (beta chain) was sequenced within a study of neurological immune-mediated disorders. General observations from the study: Expanded clones shared no identical CDR3 amino acid sequences across subjects, which suggested private TCR-beta repertoires in all groups. HTLV-1-associated myelopathy displayed the greatest TCR clonal expansion, and multiple sclerosis exhibited the smallest, lower than that of healthy controls.

Concerning this clonotype: The antigen remains undetermined.

It was by 5'RACE with 10-nucleotide random UMIs that the cDNA was made. TCRdb reprocessed the 5' RACE reads with MiXCR, giving one entry per CDR3 protein. The sample carries 84,000 or so distinct CDR3 sequences, less than 15% recorded once. Time point meaning: longitudinal time-point 2. The CDR3 has 14 residues. The V gene's germline CDR1 is SQVTM and CDR2 ANQGSEA. V was pared by 2 bases and J by 7 bases, with 10 bases of the junction left unmatched. The rearrangement joins TRBV29-1 to TRBJ1-2; 7 bases align to TRBD1. Sequenced sample: PBMCs. The receptor comes from a female donor with HTLV-1-associated myelopathy (HAM/TSP). Here the CDR3 DNA reads TGCAGCGTTGAAACGACAGGGAATCAGGGTGGCTACACCTTC. This sequence encodes CSVETTGNQGGYTF.